This entry features one TCR beta chain sequence. Its antigen is unknown. These data originate in a study of OX40 agonist ivuxolimab in advanced cancers. Study details: Allowance was made for prior anti-PD-1, anti-PD-L1 or anti-CTLA-4 therapy, and about 40% had some.

Findings of the study overall: Nonresponders included some who also had low normalized T-cell clonal expansion.

Produced via immunoSEQ multiplex PCR; TCRdb's table is partial and in-frame only. The sample has some 66,000 clones, less than 90% seen once. Trimming removed 7 bases from V and 3 bases from J; junction bases left unmatched: 6. The CDR3 covers 15 residues. Germline CDR1 reads LNHDA; CDR2 reads SQIVND (reference sequence). The source material was CD4+ or CD8+ T cells sorted from blood, sampled in a trial of the OX40 agonist ivuxolimab. This sequence joins TRBV19 and TRBJ2-7; 13 bases align to TRBD2. The sequence was obtained from an adult with an advanced solid tumor such as melanoma, head and neck, liver or kidney cancer. In nucleotides, the CDR3 is TGTGCCAGTACCAGGACTAGCGGGAGCTTCTACGAGCAGTACTTC. It is translated as CASTRTSGSFYEQYF.